The subject of this entry is one T cell receptor beta chain. Antigen: not known. This table comes from immunoSEQ multiplex PCR, and its TCRdb copy is limited to in-frame clones, with some not included. The table shows more than 95,000 clones, with 86% occurring only once. The germline V gene encodes CDR1 MNHEY and CDR2 SMNVEV (reference sequence). J lost 5 bases, V lost 4 bases, and 6 bases had no gene match. The CDR3 totals 14 residues. This sample stems from a study of cytomegalovirus exposure and HLA in healthy donors. The study, taken as a whole, reports: Reported results showed that the classifier diagnosed cytomegalovirus status with high specificity and sensitivity.

The chain is built from TRBV27 and TRBJ1-2; 8 bases map to TRBD1. This TCR came from a woman aged 18-30 years in good health and CMV-seropositive. Sequencing was performed on PBMCs. DNA for the CDR3: TGTGCCAGCAGTTGGACAGGGCAGGGGTATGGCTACACCTTC. Translation: CASSWTGQGYGYTF.